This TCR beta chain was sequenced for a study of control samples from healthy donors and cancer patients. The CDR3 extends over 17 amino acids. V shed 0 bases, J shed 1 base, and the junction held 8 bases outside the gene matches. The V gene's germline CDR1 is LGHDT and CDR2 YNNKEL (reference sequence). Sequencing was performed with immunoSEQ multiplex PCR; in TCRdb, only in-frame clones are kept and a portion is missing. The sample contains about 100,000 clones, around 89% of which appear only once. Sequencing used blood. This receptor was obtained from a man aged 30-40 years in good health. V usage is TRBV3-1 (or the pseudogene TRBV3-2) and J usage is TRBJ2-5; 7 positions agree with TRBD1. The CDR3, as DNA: TGTGCCAGCAGCCAAGATTCCGAACAGGGGCTCCAAGAGACCCAGTACTTC. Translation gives CASSQDSEQGLQETQYF.